Shown below are 8 T cell receptor beta chains from a single sample sequenced in a study of blood T cell repertoires in COVID-19. Generated by immunoSEQ multiplex PCR, the TCRdb table keeps only in-frame clones and is missing some. Seen here are 68,000 or so clones, about 86% observed once, and the top ten hold roughly 4%. Sequences were obtained from peripheral blood. Every receptor here comes from a man in his fifties with acute or convalescent COVID-19.

The chain combines TRBV5-4 with TRBJ2-3; tentative D call: TRBD2 (6 bases). There are 14 residues in the CDR3. V lost 4 bases to trimming and J lost 4 bases, with 13 bases between them. Germline V lookup: CDR1 SGHNT, CDR2 YYREEE (reference sequence). CDR3 nucleotides: TGTGCCAGCAGCCCGAGACTAGTCGCAGATACGCAGTATTTT. This encodes CASSPRLVADTQYF.

V usage is TRBV27 and J usage is TRBJ2-1; a weak D match, TRBD1 (5 bases). The V end was cut by 2 bases, the J end by 7 bases, with 15 bases between. CDR1 and CDR2 from the germline V gene are MNHEY and SMNVEV (reference sequence). The CDR3 is 15 residues long. CDR3 amino acids: CASSLGLGQTNEQFF. CDR3 nucleotides: TGTGCCAGCAGTTTAGGGCTGGGGCAGACAAATGAGCAGTTCTTC.

The chain employs TRBV5-1 and TRBJ1-2, with D tentatively TRBD1 (6 bases). CDR3 length: 13 amino acids. CDR1 and CDR2 (germline): SGHRS, YFSETQ. The ends were cut back, 4 bases at V and 5 bases at J, with 12 bases in the middle. In DNA, the CDR3 is TGCGCCAGCAGCCCGGACAGTTTTTATGGCTACACCTTC. It codes for CASSPDSFYGYTF.

This clone was observed once. The chain has TRBV5-1 and TRBJ2-7, with a weak D call TRBD2 (5 bases). V lost 4 bases, J lost 3 bases, and 20 bases lay in between. The CDR3 loop spans 16 amino acids. Germline CDR1 and CDR2: SGHRS and YFSETQ. The CDR3 DNA is TGCGCCAGCAGCCCGGGATCGACACGGACTGGCTACGAGCAGTACTTC. This sequence encodes CASSPGSTRTGYEQYF.

The chain employs TRBV28 and TRBJ1-4, with 7 bases that match TRBD1. The CDR3 covers 13 residues. V dropped 6 bases and J dropped 7; count of bases not matched to a gene: 5. The germline CDR1 and CDR2 sequences are MDHEN and SYDVKM. The CDR3 region is CASSPQGGEKLFF. Here the CDR3 DNA reads TGTGCCAGCAGCCCCCAGGGGGGTGAAAAACTGTTTTTT.

The chain joins TRBV5-6 to TRBJ2-5; TRBD1 matches 12 bases. V lost 2 bases and J lost 5; bases outside the gene matches: 7. Looked up from germline, CDR1 is SGHDT and CDR2 is YYEEEE. The CDR3 has 16 residues. The CDR3 sequence is CASSLPGTGGWETQYF. In nucleotides, the CDR3 is TGTGCCAGCAGCTTACCCGGGACAGGGGGCTGGGAGACCCAGTACTTC.

This chain joins TRBV19 and TRBJ2-7; 12 bases agree with TRBD2. The CDR3 has 14 amino acids. V trimming: 8 bases; J trimming: 6 bases; junction bases outside the gene matches: 8. The germline CDR1 and CDR2 sequences are LNHDA and SQIVND (reference sequence). CDR3 amino acids: CASGTSGGTREQYF. CDR3 nucleotides: TGTGCCAGTGGAACTAGCGGGGGGACCCGCGAGCAGTACTTC.

V gene TRBV2 combines with J gene TRBJ1-1; the D is unclear. The germline gives CDR1 SNHLY, CDR2 FYNNEI. The length of the CDR3 is 13 residues. Trimming removed 8 bases from V and 3 bases from J, with 13 bases in between. CDR3 in amino acids: CASARERDTEAFF. The DNA for the CDR3 is TGTGCCAGCGCTCGGGAAAGGGACACTGAAGCTTTCTTT.